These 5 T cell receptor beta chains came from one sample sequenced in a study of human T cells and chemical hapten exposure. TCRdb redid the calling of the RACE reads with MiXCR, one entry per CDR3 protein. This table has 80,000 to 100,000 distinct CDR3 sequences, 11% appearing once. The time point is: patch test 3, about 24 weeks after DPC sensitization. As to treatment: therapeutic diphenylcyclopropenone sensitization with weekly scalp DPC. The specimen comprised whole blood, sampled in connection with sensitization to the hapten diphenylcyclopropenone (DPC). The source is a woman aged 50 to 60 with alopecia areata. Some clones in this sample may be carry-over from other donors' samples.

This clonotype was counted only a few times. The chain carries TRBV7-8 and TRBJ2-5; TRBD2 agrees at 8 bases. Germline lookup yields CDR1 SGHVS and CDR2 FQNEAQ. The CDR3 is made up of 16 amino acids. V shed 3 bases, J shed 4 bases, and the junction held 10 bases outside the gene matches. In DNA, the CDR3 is TGTGCCAGCAGCTTTTCTCCGGACCGGGAGGGAGAGACCCAGTACTTC. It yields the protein CASSFSPDREGETQYF.

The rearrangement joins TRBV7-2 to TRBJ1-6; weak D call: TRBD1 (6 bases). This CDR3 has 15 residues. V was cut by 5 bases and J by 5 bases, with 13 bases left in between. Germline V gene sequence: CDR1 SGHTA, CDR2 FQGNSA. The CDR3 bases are TGTGCCAGCAGCCCCGGACAGCTTAATAATTCACCCCTCCACTTT. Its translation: CASSPGQLNNSPLHF. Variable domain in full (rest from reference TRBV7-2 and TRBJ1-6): GAGVSQSPSNKVTEKGKDVELRCDPISGHTALYWYRQSLGQGLEFLIYFQGNSAPDKSGLPSDRFSAERTGGSVSTLTIQRTQQEDSAVYLCASSPGQLNNSPLHFGNGTRLTVT.

CDR3 amino acids: CASSPGTSPLAKNIQYF. The CDR3 nucleotides are TGTGCCAGCAGTCCCGGGACAAGCCCTTTAGCCAAAAACATTCAGTACTTC. This chain joins TRBV28 and TRBJ2-4, with D possibly TRBD1 on 6 matching bases. Trimming removed 5 bases from V and 0 bases from J, with 17 bases in between. The CDR3 contains 17 residues. Germline V gene data show CDR1 as MDHEN and CDR2 as SYDVKM.

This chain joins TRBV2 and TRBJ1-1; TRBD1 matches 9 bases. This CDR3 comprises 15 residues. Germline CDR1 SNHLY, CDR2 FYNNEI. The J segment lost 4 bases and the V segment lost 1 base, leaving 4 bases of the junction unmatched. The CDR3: CASSEVGGQGTEAFF. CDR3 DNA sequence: TGTGCCAGCAGTGAAGTTGGGGGACAGGGCACTGAAGCTTTCTTT.

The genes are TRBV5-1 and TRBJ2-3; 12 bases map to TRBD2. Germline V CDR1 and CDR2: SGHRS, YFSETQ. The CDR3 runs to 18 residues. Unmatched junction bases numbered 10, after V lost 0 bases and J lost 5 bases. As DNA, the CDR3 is TGCGCCAGCAGCTTGGCACCTAGCGGGAGGGCCCTGGGAGATACGCAGTATTTT. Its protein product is CASSLAPSGRALGDTQYF.